This TCR beta chain was documented in a study of blood T cell repertoires in COVID-19. About the research overall: The samples span acute and convalescent COVID-19 from the United States, Italy and Spain. The cDNA or gDNA used as material had been derived from T cells, B-cell-depleted T cells, or PBMCs.

Per the original methods: Using reference gene primer amplification, nucleated cell counts were estimated. Libraries were prepared by immunoSEQ multiplex PCR; TCRdb keeps only in-frame clonotypes and omits some of them. The V and J calls and clone size were taken over from that table, and D and trimming were inferred from the DNA. This sample has more than 200,000 clones, with roughly 80% found just once. Looked up from germline, CDR1 is ENHRY and CDR2 is SYGVKD. CDR3 size: 13 residues. The ends lost 6 bases at V and 9 bases at J; junction bases unmatched: 8. The sequenced material came from peripheral blood. The sequence came from a woman aged 80 or over with acute or convalescent COVID-19. The chain employs TRBV10-3 and TRBJ1-5, with 7 bases identical to TRBD1. Written as DNA, the CDR3 is TGTGCCATCAGCGAGAACAGGGGACCGCCCCAGCATTTT. This sequence encodes CAISENRGPPQHF.